Listed below are T cell receptor beta chains from one sample, sequenced in a study of blood T cell repertoires in COVID-19. The assay was immunoSEQ multiplex PCR, and TCRdb's table has in-frame clones only and misses some. Among about 460,000 clones, 70% to 90% were seen once, and the ten largest hold roughly 8%. The sequencing input was PBMCs or T cells enriched from blood (not recorded which). These receptor sequences come from a woman in her sixties who had recovered from COVID-19. CDR3s include the opening cysteine and the closing phenylalanine or tryptophan. The order of the fields is J gene, V gene, D gene, clone size, CDR3 protein, CDR3 DNA. A D gene is named only where the DNA matches it firmly. Expanded clones get a size class; other rows say once, few or many, or leave the size out.

j_call: TRBJ2-5; v_call: TRBV5-6; d_call: TRBD2; clone_size: .; cdr3_aa: CASSPPGLAEFGTQYF; cdr3_nt: TGTGCCAGCAGTCCCCCGGGACTAGCGGAATTTGGGACCCAGTACTTC
j_call: TRBJ2-7; v_call: TRBV10-3; d_call: TRBD1; clone_size: .; cdr3_aa: CASTTGGRGEQYF; cdr3_nt: TGTGCCAGCACCACAGGGGGTCGAGGAGAGCAGTACTTC
j_call: TRBJ2-2; v_call: TRBV12-5; d_call: TRBD2; clone_size: .; cdr3_aa: CASGPGLAGVYTGELFF; cdr3_nt: TGTGCTAGTGGTCCAGGACTAGCGGGGGTCTACACCGGGGAGCTGTTTTTT
j_call: TRBJ1-2; v_call: TRBV14; d_call: TRBD1; clone_size: .; cdr3_aa: CASSPLGTGGSNYGYTF; cdr3_nt: TGTGCCAGCAGCCCTCTAGGGACAGGGGGATCAAACTATGGCTACACCTTC
j_call: TRBJ1-1; v_call: TRBV30; d_call: .; clone_size: .; cdr3_aa: CAWSVIGGNTEAFF; cdr3_nt: TGTGCCTGGAGTGTAATCGGCGGGAACACTGAAGCTTTCTTT
j_call: TRBJ1-5; v_call: TRBV6-5; d_call: .; clone_size: .; cdr3_aa: CASRFGGSNQPQHF; cdr3_nt: TGTGCCAGCAGGTTCGGGGGGAGCAATCAGCCCCAGCATTTT
j_call: TRBJ1-6; v_call: TRBV6-1; d_call: .; clone_size: .; cdr3_aa: CASSETGFNSPLHF; cdr3_nt: TGTGCCAGCAGTGAAACAGGGTTTAATTCACCCCTCCACTTT
j_call: TRBJ2-3; v_call: TRBV7-6; d_call: .; clone_size: .; cdr3_aa: CASSLTGGPTDTQYF; cdr3_nt: TGTGCCAGCAGCTTGACGGGGGGCCCCACAGATACGCAGTATTTT
j_call: TRBJ2-5; v_call: TRBV5-1; d_call: TRBD1; clone_size: once; cdr3_aa: CASSLVGQGRETQYF; cdr3_nt: TGCGCCAGCAGCTTGGTAGGACAGGGTCGAGAGACCCAGTACTTC
j_call: TRBJ1-2; v_call: TRBV6-5; d_call: .; clone_size: .; cdr3_aa: CASKKGGGSYTF; cdr3_nt: TGTGCCAGCAAGAAGGGAGGAGGATCCTACACCTTC
j_call: TRBJ2-7; v_call: TRBV9; d_call: .; clone_size: .; cdr3_aa: CASSVTPAGDYEQYF; cdr3_nt: TGTGCCAGCAGCGTAACCCCGGCCGGGGACTACGAGCAGTACTTC
j_call: TRBJ1-1; v_call: TRBV2; d_call: TRBD1; clone_size: .; cdr3_aa: CASSRDRNMNTEAFF; cdr3_nt: TGTGCCAGCAGTCGGGACAGAAACATGAACACTGAAGCTTTCTTT
j_call: TRBJ2-7; v_call: TRBV29-1; d_call: .; clone_size: .; cdr3_aa: CSAPPEEGFFGDEQYF; cdr3_nt: TGCAGCGCCCCCCCTGAGGAAGGGTTCTTCGGGGACGAGCAGTACTTC
j_call: TRBJ1-2; v_call: TRBV5-1; d_call: TRBD1; clone_size: .; cdr3_aa: CASSLGTGANYGYTF; cdr3_nt: TGCGCCAGCAGCTTGGGGACAGGGGCTAACTATGGCTACACCTTC
j_call: TRBJ1-5; v_call: TRBV28; d_call: TRBD1; clone_size: .; cdr3_aa: CASSFRDRGNQPQHF; cdr3_nt: TGTGCCAGCAGTTTTAGGGACAGGGGCAATCAGCCCCAGCATTTT
j_call: TRBJ1-1; v_call: TRBV7-9; d_call: .; clone_size: .; cdr3_aa: CASSPRGGGNTEAFF; cdr3_nt: TGTGCCAGCAGCCCGCGGGGTGGGGGGAACACTGAAGCTTTCTTT
j_call: TRBJ2-1; v_call: TRBV7-2; d_call: .; clone_size: .; cdr3_aa: CASSLGGLSHNEQFF; cdr3_nt: TGTGCCAGCAGCTTAGGCGGGTTGAGTCACAATGAGCAGTTCTTC
j_call: TRBJ1-1; v_call: TRBV30; d_call: .; clone_size: .; cdr3_aa: CAWSGQGYTEAFF; cdr3_nt: TGTGCCTGGAGTGGTCAGGGTTACACTGAAGCTTTCTTT
j_call: TRBJ2-2; v_call: TRBV5-1; d_call: .; clone_size: .; cdr3_aa: CASSLGTRNTGELFF; cdr3_nt: TGCGCCAGCAGCTTAGGGACTCGCAACACCGGGGAGCTGTTTTTT
j_call: TRBJ1-4; v_call: TRBV28; d_call: .; clone_size: .; cdr3_aa: CASSLWGAEEKLFF; cdr3_nt: TGTGCCAGCAGTTTATGGGGGGCTGAGGAAAAACTGTTTTTT
j_call: TRBJ2-7; v_call: TRBV6-5; d_call: .; clone_size: .; cdr3_aa: CASSRWRLGNEQYF; cdr3_nt: TGTGCCAGCAGCCGTTGGAGACTAGGGAACGAGCAGTACTTC
j_call: TRBJ2-7; v_call: TRBV10-2; d_call: .; clone_size: .; cdr3_aa: CASSDSRAHEQYF; cdr3_nt: TGCGCCAGCAGTGACAGCAGGGCCCACGAGCAGTACTTC
j_call: TRBJ1-2; v_call: TRBV19; d_call: .; clone_size: .; cdr3_aa: CASSQGGYTF; cdr3_nt: TGTGCCAGTAGCCAGGGGGGCTACACCTTC
j_call: TRBJ1-2; v_call: TRBV13; d_call: .; clone_size: .; cdr3_aa: CASISHLLLDGYTF; cdr3_nt: TGTGCCAGTATCTCACATTTGTTGCTGGATGGCTACACCTTC